The 11 T cell receptor beta chains given below trace back to one sample, sequenced in a study of technical replicates of blood from a handful of donors. Data came from immunoSEQ multiplex PCR; TCRdb stores just in-frame clones and leaves some out. The sample shows about 83,000 clones, 92% of them seen only once. The sequenced sample was T cells isolated from PBMCs. The receptors shown here come from a human donor in good health.

This chain uses TRBV4-1 with TRBJ1-1; 10 bases line up with TRBD1. CDR1 is MGHRA and CDR2 is YSYEKL in the germline V gene. Trimming took 4 bases from V and 6 from J; bases not matched to a gene: 5. The CDR3 contains 14 residues. The CDR3 protein is CASSPTGGLSEAFF. The CDR3 DNA reads TGCGCCAGCAGCCCGACAGGGGGCCTCTCTGAAGCTTTCTTT.

The V gene is TRBV27, the J gene TRBJ2-7, with a possible D match to TRBD2 (6 bases). The V gene's germline CDR1 is MNHEY and CDR2 SMNVEV (reference sequence). V lost 0 bases, J lost 3 bases, and 9 bases lay in between. This CDR3 comprises 14 residues. The CDR3 sequence: CASSLSRGDYEQYF. Written as DNA, the CDR3 is TGTGCCAGCAGTTTATCGCGGGGTGACTACGAGCAGTACTTC.

The CDR3 reads CAISSGENEQFF. The CDR3 DNA follows: TGTGCCATTAGTAGCGGGGAAAATGAGCAGTTCTTC. The chain recombines TRBV10-3 with TRBJ2-1, with 8 bases aligning to TRBD2. J gave up 7 bases and V 9 bases, and 5 bases lay outside the gene matches. The CDR3 has 12 amino acids. CDR1 and CDR2 from the germline V gene are ENHRY and SYGVKD.

The V and J genes are TRBV11-3 and TRBJ1-3; D ambiguous. The CDR3 is 12 residues long. Trimming cost V 6 bases and J 6 bases, with 9 bases left between them. CDR1 and CDR2 from the germline V gene are SGHNT and YENEEA. The CDR3 DNA reads as TGTGCCAGCAGAAAGAGAGAAAACACCATATATTTT. The encoded protein is CASRKRENTIYF.

The gene calls are TRBV11-2 and TRBJ1-4; possibly TRBD1 for D (6 bases). V lost 4 bases and J 5 bases, leaving 11 bases between the germline ends. The CDR3 has 14 residues. Germline V gene lookup returns CDR1 SGHAT and CDR2 FQNNGV. The DNA of the CDR3 is TGTGCCAGCAGCTCCGAAGGGGGAAATGAAAAACTGTTTTTT. It is translated as CASSSEGGNEKLFF.

This clone was picked up one time. This sequence joins TRBV11-3 and TRBJ2-2; 8 bases line up with TRBD2. CDR3 size: 16 residues. Trimming removed 1 base from V and 4 bases from J; junction bases left unmatched: 5. CDR1 and CDR2 (germline): SGHNT, YENEEA. This CDR3 reads CASSLASGGVTGELFF. For the CDR3, the DNA is TGTGCCAGCAGCTTAGCCAGCGGGGGAGTCACCGGGGAGCTGTTTTTT.

The chain carries TRBV7-3 and TRBJ1-6; D is unresolved. From germline, CDR1 is SGHTA and CDR2 FQGTGA. The V gene lost 4 bases and the J gene lost 10 bases, with 11 bases spanning the gap. This CDR3 is built from 13 residues. As DNA, the CDR3 is TGTGCCAGCAGCTCCGTAGCCCAATCACCCCTCCACTTT. It codes for CASSSVAQSPLHF.

CDR3 amino acids: CASRDRPSSYNEQFF. The CDR3 coding sequence is TGTGCCAGCAGGGACAGACCGAGCTCCTACAATGAGCAGTTCTTC. The chain uses TRBV6-5 and TRBJ2-1, with a weak D call TRBD1 (6 bases). There are 15 residues in the CDR3. CDR1 MNHEY and CDR2 SVGAGI come from the germline V gene. Trimming shortened V by 6 bases and J by 0 bases, and 12 bases separated the two germline ends.

This clone was observed a handful of times. V and J are TRBV30 and TRBJ1-1; D is undetermined. CDR1 GTSNPN and CDR2 SVGIG come from the germline V gene (reference sequence). The V end lost 0 bases, the J end lost 5 bases, and 7 bases lay between the germline ends. CDR3 length: 12 residues. The CDR3 spells CAWSVEITEAFF. In DNA, the CDR3 is TGTGCCTGGAGTGTAGAGATTACTGAAGCTTTCTTT.

The genes are TRBV6-5 and TRBJ1-6; D is ambiguous. CDR3 length: 14 amino acids. Looked up from germline, CDR1 is MNHEY and CDR2 is SVGAGI. The V gene lost 6 bases and the J gene lost 2 bases, with 8 bases spanning the gap. The CDR3 DNA is TGTGCCAGCAGCCCCCTCCCCTATAATTCACCCCTCCACTTT. It translates to CASSPLPYNSPLHF.

As DNA, the CDR3 is TGTGCCAGCAGTGCCTCGGACAGGTACTATGGCTACACCTTC. It codes for CASSASDRYYGYTF. The chain links TRBV2 to TRBJ1-2, with 7 bases fitting TRBD1. Germline V gene lookup returns CDR1 SNHLY and CDR2 FYNNEI. With V trimmed by 4 bases and J by 3 bases, 5 bases remained unmatched. The length of the CDR3 is 14 residues.